This entry concerns a single T cell receptor beta chain. Per germline, CDR1 SGHRS and CDR2 YFSETQ. Trimming removed 1 base at V and 2 bases at J, with 15 bases between. CDR3 length: 16 amino acids. This record belongs to a study of T-cell memory formation after mild COVID-19. TCRdb passed the 5' RACE reads through MiXCR, listing each CDR3 protein once. The sample contains 130,000 to 150,000 distinct CDR3 sequences, over 15% of which appear only once. The sequence derives from an adult woman who had mild COVID-19 (a few samples of this study predate the infection). Cell type and time point are not known. Source material: PBMCs or a T cell subset sorted from them (not recorded which). The chain recombines TRBV5-1 with TRBJ2-5; no clear D. CDR3 loop: CASSLMGHSRQETQYF. For the CDR3, the DNA is TGCGCCAGCAGCTTGATGGGTCATAGTCGGCAAGAGACCCAGTACTTC.